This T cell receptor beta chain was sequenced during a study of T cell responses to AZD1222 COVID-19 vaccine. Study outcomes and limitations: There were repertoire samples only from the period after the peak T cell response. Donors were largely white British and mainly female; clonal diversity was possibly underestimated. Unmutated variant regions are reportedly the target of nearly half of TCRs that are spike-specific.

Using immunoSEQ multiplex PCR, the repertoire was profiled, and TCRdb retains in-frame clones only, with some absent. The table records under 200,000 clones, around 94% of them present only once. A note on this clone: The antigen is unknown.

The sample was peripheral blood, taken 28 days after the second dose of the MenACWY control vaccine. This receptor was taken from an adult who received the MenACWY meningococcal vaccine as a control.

The CDR3 spells CASTDGQGLGQPQHF. For the CDR3, the DNA is TGTGCCAGCACCGACGGGCAGGGGTTGGGTCAGCCCCAGCATTTT. The V gene is TRBV6-5, the J gene TRBJ1-5; D perhaps matches TRBD1 (6 bases). There are 15 residues in the CDR3. CDR1 is MNHEY, CDR2 SVGAGI, per germline. V gave up 7 bases and J gave up 6 bases, with 19 bases separating them.